This T cell receptor (beta chain) was obtained from a study of persistence of HIV-infected CD4 T cells. Background on the study: Median time on suppressive ART was 8 years. A couple of participants gave one leukapheresis sample; others gave up to roughly 180 mL blood repeatedly.

Comment on this clone: The antigen is not known.

The libraries were made with immunoSEQ version 4 in survey mode. The table came from immunoSEQ multiplex PCR; TCRdb's copy has only in-frame clones and leaves some out. Of 37,000 or so clones listed, less than 90% were seen once; the top ten hold less than 2%. The stimulus was lysate of CMV-infected fibroblasts, around 10 ug/mL. CD40L/CD69 double-negative CD45RO-high memory CD4+ T cells were collected. From germline, CDR1 is MNHNS and CDR2 SASEGT. V lost 2 bases and J 4 bases, leaving 14 bases between the germline ends. The CDR3 loop spans 15 amino acids. The source of this sequence is an adult man with HIV who was CMV-seropositive. The chain combines TRBV6-1 with TRBJ1-1, with D unclear. Source: CD4+ T cells sorted from PBMCs after approximately 19-hour stimulation, taken from a patient who received antiretroviral therapy. CDR3 region: CASSESRRTSTEAFF. The CDR3 DNA reads as TGTGCCAGCAGTGAATCGCGGCGCACCTCCACTGAAGCTTTCTTT.